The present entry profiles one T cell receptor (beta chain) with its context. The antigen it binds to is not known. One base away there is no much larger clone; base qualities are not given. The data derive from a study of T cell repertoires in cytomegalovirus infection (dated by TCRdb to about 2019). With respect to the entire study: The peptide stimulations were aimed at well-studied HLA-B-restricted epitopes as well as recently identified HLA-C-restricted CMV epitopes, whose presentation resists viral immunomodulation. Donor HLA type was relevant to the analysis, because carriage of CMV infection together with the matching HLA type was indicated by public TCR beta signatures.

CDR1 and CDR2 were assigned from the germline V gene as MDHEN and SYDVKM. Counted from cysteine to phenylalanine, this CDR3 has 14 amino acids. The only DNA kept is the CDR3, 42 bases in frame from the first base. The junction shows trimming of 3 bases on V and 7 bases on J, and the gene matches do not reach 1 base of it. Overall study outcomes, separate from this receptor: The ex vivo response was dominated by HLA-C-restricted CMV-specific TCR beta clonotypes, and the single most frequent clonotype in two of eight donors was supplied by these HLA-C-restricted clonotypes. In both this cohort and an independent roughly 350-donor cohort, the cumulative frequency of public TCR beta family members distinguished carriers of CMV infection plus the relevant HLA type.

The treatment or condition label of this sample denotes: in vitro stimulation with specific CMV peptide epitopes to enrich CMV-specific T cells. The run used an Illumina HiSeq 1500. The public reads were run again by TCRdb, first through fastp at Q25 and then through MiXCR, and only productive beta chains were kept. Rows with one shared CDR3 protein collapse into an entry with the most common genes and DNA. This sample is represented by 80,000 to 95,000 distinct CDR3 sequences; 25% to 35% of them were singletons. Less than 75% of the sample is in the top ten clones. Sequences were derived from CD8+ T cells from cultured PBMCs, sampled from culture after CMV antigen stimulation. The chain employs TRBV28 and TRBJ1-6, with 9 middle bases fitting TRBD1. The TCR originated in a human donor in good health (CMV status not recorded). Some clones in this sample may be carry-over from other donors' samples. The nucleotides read TGTGCCAGCAGTTTGGACAGGGGAAATTCACCCCTCCACTTT. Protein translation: CASSLDRGNSPLHF. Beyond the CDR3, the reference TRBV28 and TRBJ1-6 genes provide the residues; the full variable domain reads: DVKVTQSSRYLVKRTGEKVFLECVQDMDHENMFWYRQDPGLGLRLIYFSYDVKMKEKGDIPEGYSVSREKKERFSLILESASTNQTSMYLCASSLDRGNSPLHFGNGTRLTVT.